This record concerns one T cell receptor beta chain sequence. Authors' methods: Amplification with reference gene primers provided the estimates of nucleated cell counts. Measured with immunoSEQ multiplex PCR; TCRdb has only the in-frame clones, and not every one. D and trimming come from the DNA, and the V and J calls and clone size come from that table. The sample consists of over 200,000 clones, about 80% of them appearing once. The entry originates in a study of blood T cell repertoires in COVID-19. Overall study context: Italy, Spain and the United States were the sources of the convalescent and acute COVID-19 samples.

The age range of participants was about 18 to 95 years, with residence in under 30 US areas. Specimen: PBMCs or T cells enriched from blood (not recorded which). The TCR sequence derives from a man in his 60s who had recovered from COVID-19.

The CDR3 bases are TGTGCCACCAGCTCCCCCGATTCACCCCTCCACTTT. This encodes CATSSPDSPLHF. The chain employs TRBV15 and TRBJ1-6; D is unresolved. There are 12 residues in the CDR3. V was clipped by 5 bases and J by 8 bases, with 7 bases between them. CDR1 is LNHNV, CDR2 YYDKDF, per germline (reference sequence).